The clone carrying this T cell receptor (beta chain) was seen more than once but under ten times. Its antigen remains unknown. The sample originates from a study of blood T cells in healthy people across ages. Findings of the study overall: A roughly linear fall in TCR beta diversity per million T cells was seen with increasing age. Bulk PBMC profiling left naive and antigen-experienced comparisons inconclusive.

V shed 3 bases and J 0 bases; nucleotides not matched to a gene: 2. From germline, CDR1 is SGHTA and CDR2 FQGNSA. The CDR3 spans 16 residues. Primed by a sample-barcoded 5' primer and a J-beta primer mix, a second PCR proceeded for about 6 to 11 cycles. TCRdb reprocessed the 5' RACE reads with MiXCR, giving one entry per CDR3 protein. The sample records some 890,000 distinct CDR3 sequences, 25% to 30% being singletons. Separately, the same data were catalogued under a study of T cells of mothers and their children.

The rearrangement uses TRBV7-2 and TRBJ2-3; 11 nucleotides agree with TRBD2. This TCR derives from a woman aged 40 to 49 in good health. Sequencing used blood. For the CDR3, the DNA is TGTGCCAGCAGCTTCGGACTAGCGGGTAGCACAGATACGCAGTATTTT. Protein: CASSFGLAGSTDTQYF.